This entry is about one TCR beta chain. The sample originates from a study of cytomegalovirus exposure and HLA in healthy donors. In the PCR, 60 Vbeta and 13 Jbeta primers were used. Clones were sequenced by immunoSEQ multiplex PCR, and TCRdb holds only the in-frame ones, with some missing. The profile shows 100,000 to 150,000 clones, roughly 76% of them singletons. The sequencing input was PBMCs. The receptor was derived from a man aged 50-59 years in good health and CMV-seropositive.

Here the CDR3 reads CASSLASGTHNEQFF. The CDR3 DNA sequence: TGTGCCAGCAGCTTGGCTAGCGGGACCCACAATGAGCAGTTCTTC. V usage is TRBV5-4 and J usage is TRBJ2-1, with 9 bases aligning to TRBD2. Germline V lookup: CDR1 SGHNT, CDR2 YYREEE (reference sequence). The CDR3 is 15 amino acids. The ends lost 0 bases at V and 5 bases at J; junction bases unmatched: 3.